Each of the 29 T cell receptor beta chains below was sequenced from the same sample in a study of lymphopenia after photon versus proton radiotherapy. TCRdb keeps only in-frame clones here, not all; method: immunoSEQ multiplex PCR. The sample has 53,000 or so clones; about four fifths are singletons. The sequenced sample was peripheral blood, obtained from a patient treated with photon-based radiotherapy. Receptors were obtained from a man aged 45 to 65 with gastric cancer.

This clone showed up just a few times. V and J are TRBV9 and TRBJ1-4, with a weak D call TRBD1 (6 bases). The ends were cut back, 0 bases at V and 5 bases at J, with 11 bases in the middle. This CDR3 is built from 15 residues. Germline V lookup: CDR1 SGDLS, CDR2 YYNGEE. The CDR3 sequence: CASSVDGTPNEKLFF. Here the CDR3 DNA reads TGTGCCAGCAGCGTAGACGGGACACCGAATGAAAAACTGTTTTTT.

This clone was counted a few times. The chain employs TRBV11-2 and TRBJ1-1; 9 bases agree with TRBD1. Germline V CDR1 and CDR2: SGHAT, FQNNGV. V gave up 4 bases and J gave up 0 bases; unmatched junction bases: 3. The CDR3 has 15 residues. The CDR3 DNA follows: TGTGCCAGCAGCTGGACAGGGGTAATGAACACTGAAGCTTTCTTT. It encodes CASSWTGVMNTEAFF.

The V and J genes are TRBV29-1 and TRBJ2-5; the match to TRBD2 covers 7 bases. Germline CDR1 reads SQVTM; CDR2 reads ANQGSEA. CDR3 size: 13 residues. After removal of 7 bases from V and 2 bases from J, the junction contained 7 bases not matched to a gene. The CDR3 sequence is CSGGGPRQETQYF. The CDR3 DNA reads TGCAGCGGGGGAGGGCCGCGGCAAGAGACCCAGTACTTC.

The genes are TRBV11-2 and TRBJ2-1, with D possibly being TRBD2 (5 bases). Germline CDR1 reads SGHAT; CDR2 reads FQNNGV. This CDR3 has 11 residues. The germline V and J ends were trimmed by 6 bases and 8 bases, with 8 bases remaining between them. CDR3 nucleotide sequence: TGTGCCAGCAGGGGGAGAGATGAGCAGTTCTTC. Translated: CASRGRDEQFF.

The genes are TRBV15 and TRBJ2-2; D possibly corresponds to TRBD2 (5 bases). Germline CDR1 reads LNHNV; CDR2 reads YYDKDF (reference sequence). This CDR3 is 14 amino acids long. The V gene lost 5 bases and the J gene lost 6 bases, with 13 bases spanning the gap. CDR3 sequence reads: CATSPLGMAGELFF. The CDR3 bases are TGTGCCACCAGCCCACTAGGGATGGCCGGGGAGCTGTTTTTT.

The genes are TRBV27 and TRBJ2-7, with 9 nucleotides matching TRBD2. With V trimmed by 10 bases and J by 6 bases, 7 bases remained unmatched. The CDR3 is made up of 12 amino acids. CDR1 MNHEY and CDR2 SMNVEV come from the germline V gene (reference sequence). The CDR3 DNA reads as TGTGCCACCTCAGCGGGAGGAGGCGAGCAGTACTTC. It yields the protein CATSAGGGEQYF.

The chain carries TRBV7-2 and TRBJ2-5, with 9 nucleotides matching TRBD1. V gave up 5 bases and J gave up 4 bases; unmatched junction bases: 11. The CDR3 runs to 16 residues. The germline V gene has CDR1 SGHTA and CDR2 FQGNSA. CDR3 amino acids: CASSRGQGPGGETQYF. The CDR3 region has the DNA TGTGCCAGCAGCCGTGGACAGGGGCCGGGGGGAGAGACCCAGTACTTC. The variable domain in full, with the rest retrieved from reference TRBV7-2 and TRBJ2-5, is GAGVSQSPSNKVTEKGKDVELRCDPISGHTALYWYRQSLGQGLEFLIYFQGNSAPDKSGLPSDRFSAERTGGSVSTLTIQRTQQEDSAVYLCASSRGQGPGGETQYFGPGTRLLVL.

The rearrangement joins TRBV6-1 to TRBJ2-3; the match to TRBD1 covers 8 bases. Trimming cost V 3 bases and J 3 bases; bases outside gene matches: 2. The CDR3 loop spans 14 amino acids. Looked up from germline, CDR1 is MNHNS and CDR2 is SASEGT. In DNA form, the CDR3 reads TGTGCCAGCAGTGAGGACAGGGTGACAGATACGCAGTATTTT. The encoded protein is CASSEDRVTDTQYF.

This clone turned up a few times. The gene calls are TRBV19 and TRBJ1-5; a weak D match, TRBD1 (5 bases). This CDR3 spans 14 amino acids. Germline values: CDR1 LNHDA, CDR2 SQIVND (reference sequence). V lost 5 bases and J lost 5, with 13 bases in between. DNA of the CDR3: TGTGCCAGTAGTTCCGACAGTTACTATCAGCCCCAGCATTTT. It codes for CASSSDSYYQPQHF.

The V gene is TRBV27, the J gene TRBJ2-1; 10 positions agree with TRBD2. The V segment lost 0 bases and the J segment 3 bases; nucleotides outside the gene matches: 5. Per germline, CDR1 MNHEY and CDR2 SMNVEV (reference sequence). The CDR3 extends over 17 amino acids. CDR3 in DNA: TGTGCCAGCAGTTTATCGCTAGCGGGAGCGATCTACAATGAGCAGTTCTTC. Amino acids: CASSLSLAGAIYNEQFF.

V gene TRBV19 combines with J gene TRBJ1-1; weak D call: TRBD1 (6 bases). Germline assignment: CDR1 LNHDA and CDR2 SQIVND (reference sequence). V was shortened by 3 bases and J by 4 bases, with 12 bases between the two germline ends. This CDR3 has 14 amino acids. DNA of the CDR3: TGTGCCAGTAGTATGGGCCCGGGGGCCACTGAAGCTTTCTTT. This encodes CASSMGPGATEAFF.

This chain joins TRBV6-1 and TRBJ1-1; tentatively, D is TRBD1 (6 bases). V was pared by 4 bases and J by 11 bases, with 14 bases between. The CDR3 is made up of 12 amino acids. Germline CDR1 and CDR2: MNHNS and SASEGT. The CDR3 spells CASSVPTGPAFF. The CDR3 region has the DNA TGTGCCAGCAGTGTACCTACAGGGCCGGCTTTCTTT.

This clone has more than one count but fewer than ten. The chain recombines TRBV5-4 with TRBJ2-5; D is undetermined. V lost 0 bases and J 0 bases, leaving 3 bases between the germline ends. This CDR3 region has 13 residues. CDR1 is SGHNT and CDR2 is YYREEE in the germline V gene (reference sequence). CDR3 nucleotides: TGTGCCAGCAGCTTGGGGGACCAAGAGACCCAGTACTTC. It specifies CASSLGDQETQYF.

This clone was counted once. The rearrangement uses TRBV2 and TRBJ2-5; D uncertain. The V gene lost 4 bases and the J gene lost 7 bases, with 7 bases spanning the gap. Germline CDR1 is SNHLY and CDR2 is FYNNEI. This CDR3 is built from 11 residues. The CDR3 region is CASSGKRTQYF. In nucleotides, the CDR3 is TGTGCCAGCAGTGGAAAAAGGACCCAGTACTTC.

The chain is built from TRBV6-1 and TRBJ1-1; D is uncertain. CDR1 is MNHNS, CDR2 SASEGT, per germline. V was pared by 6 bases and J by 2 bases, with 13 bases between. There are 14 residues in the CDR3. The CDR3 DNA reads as TGTGCCAGCAGGGTGACACTATCTAACACTGAAGCTTTCTTT. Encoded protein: CASRVTLSNTEAFF.

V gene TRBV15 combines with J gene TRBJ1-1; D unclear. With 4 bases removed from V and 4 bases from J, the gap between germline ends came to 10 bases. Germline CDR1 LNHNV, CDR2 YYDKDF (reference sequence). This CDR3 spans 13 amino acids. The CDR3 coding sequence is TGTGCCACCAGCATTAATACAGTCACTGAAGCTTTCTTT. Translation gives CATSINTVTEAFF.

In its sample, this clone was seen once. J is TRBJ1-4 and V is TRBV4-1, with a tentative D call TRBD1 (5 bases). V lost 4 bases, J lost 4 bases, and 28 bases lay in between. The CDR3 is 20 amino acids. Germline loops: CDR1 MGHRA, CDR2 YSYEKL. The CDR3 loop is CASSPTRGGAWGLGNEKLFF. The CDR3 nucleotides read TGCGCCAGCAGCCCCACACGCGGCGGCGCTTGGGGACTTGGTAATGAAAAACTGTTTTTT.

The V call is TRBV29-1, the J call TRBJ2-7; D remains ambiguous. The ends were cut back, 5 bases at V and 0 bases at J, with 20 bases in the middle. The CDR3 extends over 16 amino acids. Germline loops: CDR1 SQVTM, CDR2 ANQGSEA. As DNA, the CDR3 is TGCAGCGTTCTTAAGTTACGGCAGCCGAGCTCCTACGAGCAGTACTTC. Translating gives CSVLKLRQPSSYEQYF.

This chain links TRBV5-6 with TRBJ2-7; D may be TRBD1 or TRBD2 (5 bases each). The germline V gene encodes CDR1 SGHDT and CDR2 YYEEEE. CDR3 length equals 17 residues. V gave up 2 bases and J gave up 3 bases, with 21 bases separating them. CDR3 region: CASSLEAGTYPFYEQYF. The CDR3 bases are TGTGCCAGCAGCTTAGAGGCCGGGACCTATCCCTTCTACGAGCAGTACTTC.

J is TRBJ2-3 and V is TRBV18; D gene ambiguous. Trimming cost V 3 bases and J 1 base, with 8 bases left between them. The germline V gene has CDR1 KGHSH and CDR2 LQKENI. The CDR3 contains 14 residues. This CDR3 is CASSPLQGTDTQYF. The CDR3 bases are TGTGCCAGCTCACCCCTGCAGGGCACAGATACGCAGTATTTT.

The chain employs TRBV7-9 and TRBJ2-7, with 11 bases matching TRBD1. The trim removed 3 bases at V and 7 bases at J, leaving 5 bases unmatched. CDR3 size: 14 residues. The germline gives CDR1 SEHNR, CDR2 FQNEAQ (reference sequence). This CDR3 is CASSFGQGAQEQYF. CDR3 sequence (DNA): TGTGCCAGCAGCTTCGGACAGGGGGCGCAGGAGCAGTACTTC.

CDR3 protein: CASSRTGQNQPQHF. CDR3 coding DNA: TGTGCCAGCAGCCGGACGGGACAAAATCAGCCCCAGCATTTT. The chain carries TRBV9 and TRBJ1-5, with D possibly TRBD1 on 6 matching bases. The CDR3 runs to 14 residues. Germline lookup yields CDR1 SGDLS and CDR2 YYNGEE. Trimming cost V 4 bases and J 4 bases, with 12 bases left between them.

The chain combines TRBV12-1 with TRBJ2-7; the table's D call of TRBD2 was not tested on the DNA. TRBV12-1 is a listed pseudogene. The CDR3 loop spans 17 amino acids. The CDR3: CASSFPARLAGDYEQYF. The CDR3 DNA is TGTGCCAGCAGCTTTCCGGCGAGACTAGCGGGAGACTACGAGCAGTACTTC.

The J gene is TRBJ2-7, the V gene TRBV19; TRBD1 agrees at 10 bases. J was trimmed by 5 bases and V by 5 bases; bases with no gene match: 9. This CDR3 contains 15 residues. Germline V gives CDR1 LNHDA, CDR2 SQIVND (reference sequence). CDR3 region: CASSAKDRGSNEQYF. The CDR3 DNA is TGTGCCAGTAGTGCCAAGGACAGGGGGAGCAACGAGCAGTACTTC.

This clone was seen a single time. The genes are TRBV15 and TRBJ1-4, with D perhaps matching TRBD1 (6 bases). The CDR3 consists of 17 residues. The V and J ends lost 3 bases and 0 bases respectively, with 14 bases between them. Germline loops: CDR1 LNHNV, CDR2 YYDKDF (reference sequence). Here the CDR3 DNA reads TGTGCCACCAGCAGCGACAGGATTTTTGCAACTAATGAAAAACTGTTTTTT. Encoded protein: CATSSDRIFATNEKLFF.

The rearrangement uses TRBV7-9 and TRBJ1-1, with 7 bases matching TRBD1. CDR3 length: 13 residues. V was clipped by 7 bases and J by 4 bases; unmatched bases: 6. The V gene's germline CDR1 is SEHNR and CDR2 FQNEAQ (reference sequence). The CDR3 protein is CASTPQGGTEAFF. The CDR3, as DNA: TGTGCCAGCACTCCCCAGGGGGGCACTGAAGCTTTCTTT.

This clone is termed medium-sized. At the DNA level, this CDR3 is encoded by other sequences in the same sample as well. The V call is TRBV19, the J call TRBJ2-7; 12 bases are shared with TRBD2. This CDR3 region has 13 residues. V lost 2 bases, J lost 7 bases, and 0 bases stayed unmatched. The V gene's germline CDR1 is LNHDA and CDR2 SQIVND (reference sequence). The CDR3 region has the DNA TGTGCCAGTAGTATAACTAGCGGGGGGGAGCAGTACTTC. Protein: CASSITSGGEQYF.

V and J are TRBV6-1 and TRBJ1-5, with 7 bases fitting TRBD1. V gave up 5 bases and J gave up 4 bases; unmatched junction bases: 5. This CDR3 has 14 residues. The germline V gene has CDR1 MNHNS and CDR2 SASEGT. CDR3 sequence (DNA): TGTGCCAGCAGTCAACAGGGGTCTAATCAGCCCCAGCATTTT. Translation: CASSQQGSNQPQHF.

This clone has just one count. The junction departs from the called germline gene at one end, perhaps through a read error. CDR3 protein: CASNRGAGAKTGELFF. Here the CDR3 DNA reads TGTGCCAGCAACCGGGGGGCAGGGGCGAAGACCGGGGAGCTGTTTTTT. The rearrangement uses TRBV11-2 and TRBJ2-2, with a possible D match to TRBD2 (7 bases). The germline V gene encodes CDR1 SGHAT and CDR2 FQNNGV. This CDR3 contains 16 residues.